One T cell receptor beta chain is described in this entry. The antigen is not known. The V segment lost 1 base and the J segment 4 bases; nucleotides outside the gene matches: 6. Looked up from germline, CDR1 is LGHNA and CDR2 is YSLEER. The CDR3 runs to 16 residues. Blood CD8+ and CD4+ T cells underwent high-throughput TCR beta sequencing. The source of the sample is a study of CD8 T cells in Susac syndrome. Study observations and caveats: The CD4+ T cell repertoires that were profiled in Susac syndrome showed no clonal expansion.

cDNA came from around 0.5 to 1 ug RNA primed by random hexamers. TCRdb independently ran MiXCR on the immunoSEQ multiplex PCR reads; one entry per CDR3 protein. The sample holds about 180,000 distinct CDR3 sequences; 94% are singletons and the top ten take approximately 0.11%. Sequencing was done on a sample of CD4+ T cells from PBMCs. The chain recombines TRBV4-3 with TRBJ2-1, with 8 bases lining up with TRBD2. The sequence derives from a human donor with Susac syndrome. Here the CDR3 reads CASSQAIAGTYNEQFF. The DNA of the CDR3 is TGCGCCAGCAGCCAAGCTATAGCGGGGACGTACAATGAGCAGTTCTTC.